This passage covers 20 T cell receptor beta chains from one sample sequenced in a study of technical replicates of blood from a handful of donors. Only in-frame clones appear in the TCRdb table, and some are missing; sequencing was by immunoSEQ multiplex PCR. The sample includes about 88,000 clones, roughly 90% of them seen just once. Sequencing used T cells isolated from PBMCs. The receptors here all came from a human donor in good health.

The gene calls are TRBV27 and TRBJ2-7, with no clear D. The ends were cut back, 2 bases at V and 3 bases at J, with 8 bases in the middle. This CDR3 comprises 13 residues. CDR1 and CDR2 (germline): MNHEY, SMNVEV (reference sequence). CDR3 protein: CASSLRLNYEQYF. The CDR3 DNA is TGTGCCAGCAGTTTACGGTTGAACTACGAGCAGTACTTC.

This clone was seen a single time. The rearrangement links TRBV7-9 to TRBJ1-1; D call uncertain. Trimming shortened V by 3 bases and J by 6 bases, and 5 bases separated the two germline ends. Germline CDR1 SEHNR, CDR2 FQNEAQ (reference sequence). The CDR3 is 11 amino acids. The CDR3, as DNA: TGTGCCAGCAGCTTCTTCCCTGAAGCTTTCTTT. Its translation: CASSFFPEAFF.

The gene calls are TRBV11-2 and TRBJ2-4, with 7 bases aligning to TRBD1. The junction had 8 bases not matched to a gene; V was cut back by 3 bases and J by 6 bases. The CDR3 is made up of 15 amino acids. From germline, CDR1 is SGHAT and CDR2 FQNNGV. CDR3 region: CASSFGQAETNIQYF. In DNA form, the CDR3 reads TGTGCCAGCAGCTTCGGACAGGCCGAAACAAACATTCAGTACTTC.

The chain links TRBV7-9 to TRBJ2-2; D is unresolved. Germline V gene lookup returns CDR1 SEHNR and CDR2 FQNEAQ (reference sequence). The CDR3 has 17 amino acids. V was trimmed by 3 bases and J by 0 bases, leaving 14 bases between them. CDR3 region: CASSFYVGVSNTGELFF. CDR3 DNA sequence: TGTGCCAGCAGCTTCTATGTAGGAGTGTCGAACACCGGGGAGCTGTTTTTT.

This sequence joins TRBV4-1 and TRBJ1-4, with no clear D. Germline V gene lookup returns CDR1 MGHRA and CDR2 YSYEKL. CDR3 length: 15 amino acids. Trimming pared 0 bases from V and 4 bases from J, leaving 9 bases between. CDR3 DNA sequence: TGCGCCAGCAGCCAAGATCCGAGTCGTAATGAAAAACTGTTTTTT. It translates to CASSQDPSRNEKLFF.

This chain links TRBV7-9 with TRBJ2-3; weak D call: TRBD1 (6 bases). Trimming removed 7 bases from V and 0 bases from J, with 17 bases in between. The CDR3 totals 16 residues. The V gene's germline CDR1 is SEHNR and CDR2 FQNEAQ (reference sequence). CDR3: CASTMGRGLSTDTQYF. The CDR3 coding sequence is TGTGCCAGCACCATGGGCAGGGGCTTAAGCACAGATACGCAGTATTTT.

The rearrangement uses TRBV9 and TRBJ2-3; possibly TRBD1 for D (6 bases). This CDR3 is 15 amino acids long. Trimming took off 0 bases at V and 0 bases at J, with 8 bases between the two ends. Germline V CDR1 and CDR2: SGDLS, YYNGEE. CDR3 in DNA: TGTGCCAGCAGCGTAGGGCAGGGGAGCACAGATACGCAGTATTTT. Protein product: CASSVGQGSTDTQYF.

V is TRBV5-5 and J is TRBJ1-2; D not certain. The CDR3 is 16 amino acids. V lost 3 bases to trimming and J lost 0 bases, with 15 bases between them. CDR1 SGHKS and CDR2 YYEKEE come from the germline V gene (reference sequence). CDR3 coding DNA: TGTGCCAGCAGCTCCGTCGGCGGGTTGGCTAACTATGGCTACACCTTC. Residues: CASSSVGGLANYGYTF.

The V and J genes are TRBV28 and TRBJ1-5, with D unclear. Germline CDR1 MDHEN, CDR2 SYDVKM. The CDR3 sequence is 14 residues long. Trimming left V 2 bases short and J 0 bases short, with 5 bases between. The CDR3 protein is CASSLQISNQPQHF. The CDR3 region has the DNA TGTGCCAGCAGTTTACAAATTAGCAATCAGCCCCAGCATTTT.

The chain links TRBV5-6 to TRBJ2-6; D might be TRBD2 (6 bases). V was shortened by 2 bases and J by 3 bases, with 9 bases between the two germline ends. The germline V gene encodes CDR1 SGHDT and CDR2 YYEEEE. The CDR3 spans 15 residues. The CDR3 DNA reads TGTGCCAGCAGCTTAATGGGGGGTGGGGCCAACGTCCTGACTTTC. Translating it yields CASSLMGGGANVLTF.

The rearrangement links TRBV4-2 to TRBJ2-7, with D possibly TRBD2 on 6 matching bases. CDR1 LGHNA and CDR2 YNFKEQ come from the germline V gene. This CDR3 is 15 amino acids long. Trimming removed 0 bases at V and 0 bases at J, with 9 bases between. The CDR3 DNA reads as TGTGCCAGCAGCCAAGATTACGGGAGCTCCTACGAGCAGTACTTC. Translation: CASSQDYGSSYEQYF.

As for this clone: At the DNA level, this CDR3 is encoded by other sequences in the same sample as well. V usage is TRBV7-9 and J usage is TRBJ2-7, with D unresolved. Germline V gene data show CDR1 as SEHNR and CDR2 as FQNEAQ (reference sequence). Trimming pared 3 bases from V and 4 bases from J, leaving 4 bases between. The CDR3 runs 11 residues. Here the CDR3 DNA reads TGTGCCAGCAGCTTGCGGTACGAGCAGTACTTC. It specifies CASSLRYEQYF.

This chain connects TRBV27 to TRBJ2-1; 14 nucleotides agree with TRBD2. The ends lost 5 bases at V and 9 bases at J; junction bases unmatched: 21. Germline loops: CDR1 MNHEY, CDR2 SMNVEV (reference sequence). CDR3 length: 20 residues. CDR3 nucleotides: TGTGCCAGCAGTCTAAGGACTAGCGGGAGGATAAGCAAAAAGTTCGGTGAGCAGTTCTTC. Translating it yields CASSLRTSGRISKKFGEQFF.

The CDR3 loop is CASSLILAFTGELFF. DNA for the CDR3: TGTGCCAGCAGCTTAATCCTAGCGTTCACCGGGGAGCTGTTTTTT. The V call is TRBV11-2, the J call TRBJ2-2, with D perhaps matching TRBD2 (6 bases). This CDR3 has 15 residues. Germline assignment: CDR1 SGHAT and CDR2 FQNNGV. The V gene lost 2 bases and the J gene lost 4 bases, with 11 bases spanning the gap.

V usage is TRBV6-1 and J usage is TRBJ1-1; 8 nucleotides match TRBD1. The CDR3 sequence is 14 residues long. Trimming cost V 8 bases and J 0 bases; bases outside gene matches: 5. The germline CDR1 and CDR2 sequences are MNHNS and SASEGT. CDR3 residues: CASGDRPVNTEAFF. For the CDR3, the DNA is TGTGCCAGCGGGGACAGGCCCGTGAACACTGAAGCTTTCTTT.

The DNA for the CDR3 is TGTGCCAGCAGTGAAGTGTGGCAGAAACAGTTCTTC. It is translated as CASSEVWQKQFF. This chain links TRBV2 with TRBJ2-1, with no clear D. Deletions cut 1 base from V and 13 bases from J, with 11 bases between. CDR3 length: 12 residues. Germline CDR1 SNHLY, CDR2 FYNNEI.

The J gene is TRBJ2-2, the V gene TRBV5-1, with D uncertain. CDR1 SGHRS and CDR2 YFSETQ come from the germline V gene. This CDR3 is built from 14 residues. V lost 1 base and J 1 base, leaving 5 bases between the germline ends. This CDR3 is CASSLLQNTGELFF. CDR3 bases: TGCGCCAGCAGCTTGTTACAGAACACCGGGGAGCTGTTTTTT. Full variable domain (remainder filled in from reference TRBV5-1 and TRBJ2-2): KAGVTQTPRYLIKTRGQQVTLSCSPISGHRSVSWYQQTPGQGLQFLFEYFSETQRNKGNFPGRFSGRQFSNSRSEMNVSTLELGDSALYLCASSLLQNTGELFFGEGSRLTVL.

This clone was picked up one time. This rearrangement joins TRBV7-9 to TRBJ2-5; TRBD1 matches 8 bases. The CDR3 loop spans 14 amino acids. The germline gives CDR1 SEHNR, CDR2 FQNEAQ (reference sequence). V was clipped by 3 bases and J by 1 base; unmatched bases: 1. CDR3 amino acids: CASSFGQGQETQYF. In DNA form, the CDR3 reads TGTGCCAGCAGCTTCGGACAGGGCCAAGAGACCCAGTACTTC.

V is TRBV5-4 and J is TRBJ2-2; 7 nucleotides agree with TRBD1. The CDR3 length is 13 residues. CDR1 and CDR2 from the germline V gene are SGHNT and YYREEE (reference sequence). V lost 4 bases, J lost 7 bases, and 4 bases stayed unmatched. The CDR3 region is CASSVTGIGELFF. The CDR3 nucleotides are TGTGCCAGCAGCGTGACAGGGATCGGGGAGCTGTTTTTT.

The CDR3 DNA reads TGCGCCAGCAGCCAACAACCGGAGTCGTACGAGCAGTACTTC. Protein: CASSQQPESYEQYF. This chain joins TRBV5-1 and TRBJ2-7, with unresolved D. The CDR3 extends over 14 amino acids. Looked up from germline, CDR1 is SGHRS and CDR2 is YFSETQ. V was clipped by 4 bases and J by 4 bases, with 15 bases between them.